Each of the 28 T cell receptor beta chains below was sequenced from the same sample in a study of T cells in Graves' hyperthyroidism and ophthalmopathy. It was RNA transcripts that yielded the amplified TCR beta CDR3 regions. During a first-round RT-PCR of the TCR CDR3, the HTBI primer set was used. Each CDR3 protein gets one entry after TCRdb re-called the multiplex PCR reads with MiXCR. The sample carries around 500,000 distinct CDR3 sequences, under 15% recorded once. Material for sequencing was blood. These receptors were obtained from a woman between 18 and 30 years old with Graves' hyperthyroidism.

The chain employs TRBV11-3 and TRBJ2-6; D ambiguous. The germline V gene encodes CDR1 SGHNT and CDR2 YENEEA. V shed 6 bases and J shed 7 bases, with 13 bases lying between them. CDR3 length: 14 residues. The CDR3 DNA sequence: TGTGCCAGCAGTCCCCAGGCGGCAGCCAACGTCCTGACTTTC. Encoded protein: CASSPQAAANVLTF. The entire variable domain, with the rest obtained from reference TRBV11-3 and TRBJ2-6, is as follows: EAGVVQSPRYKIIEKKQPVAFWCNPISGHNTLYWYLQNLGQGPELLIRYENEEAVDDSQLPKDRFSAERLKGVDSTLKIQPAELGDSAVYLCASSPQAAANVLTFGAGSRLTVL.

This clonotype was detected a few times. The V gene is TRBV25-1, the J gene TRBJ1-2, with D possibly TRBD1 on 5 matching bases. The CDR3 runs 14 residues. CDR1 is MGHDK and CDR2 is SYGVNS in the germline V gene. V lost 3 bases, J lost 1 base, and 9 bases lay in between. The CDR3 bases are TGTGCCAGCAGTGATTGGGACCTTAACTATGGCTACACCTTC. Its translation is CASSDWDLNYGYTF.

V gene TRBV2 combines with J gene TRBJ2-2; maybe TRBD1 (5 bases). The CDR3 spans 14 residues. With 7 bases removed from V and 4 bases from J, the gap between germline ends came to 13 bases. CDR1 is SNHLY, CDR2 FYNNEI, per germline. The CDR3, as DNA: TGTGCCAGCAAAGTAACCGACAGCACCGGGGAGCTGTTTTTT. Translating it yields CASKVTDSTGELFF.

Comments on this clonotype: The junction and the germline gene differ at one end; a read error may be behind it. The chain is built from TRBV24-1 and TRBJ2-1; possible D gene TRBD1, 5 bases. There are 12 residues in the CDR3. CDR1 is KGHDR and CDR2 is SFDVKD in the germline V gene. CDR3 nucleotide sequence: TGTGCCACCAGTGATTTGGGGGCGCTCCGTCTCTTC. Its translation is CATSDLGALRLF.

Concerning this clonotype: A single base separates this from a much larger clone, so it may be a read error. The chain has TRBV7-3 and TRBJ2-3, with 7 bases lining up with TRBD1. V lost 5 bases, J lost 8 bases, and 13 bases stayed unmatched. CDR1 is SGHTA and CDR2 is FQGTGA in the germline V gene. This CDR3 has 15 amino acids. This CDR3 is CASSQGTDRLGTQYF. The DNA for the CDR3 is TGTGCCAGCAGCCAGGGAACGGACAGGCTGGGTACGCAGTATTTT.

This clonotype was detected a few times. The gene calls are TRBV10-3 and TRBJ1-1; perhaps TRBD1 as D (6 bases). Trimming cost V 7 bases and J 2 bases, with 11 bases left between them. From germline, CDR1 is ENHRY and CDR2 SYGVKD. This CDR3 spans 13 amino acids. The CDR3 DNA reads as TGTGCCATCAATCAGGGGCCAAACACTGAAGCTTTCTTT. Protein product: CAINQGPNTEAFF.

This clonotype was picked up a small number of times. V and J are TRBV5-1 and TRBJ2-4; a possible D gene is TRBD1 (5 bases). The CDR3 consists of 16 residues. V gave up 4 bases and J gave up 8 bases, with 22 bases separating them. Germline-derived CDR1 and CDR2 are SGHRS and YFSETQ. DNA of the CDR3: TGCGCCAGCAGCCCGCAGGGAAGTCCCCTTAGGGACATTCAGTACTTC. It yields the protein CASSPQGSPLRDIQYF.

This clonotype was counted at least ten times. The V gene is TRBV27, the J gene TRBJ1-3, with D unresolved. This CDR3 spans 12 amino acids. Germline V CDR1 and CDR2: MNHEY, SMNVEV (reference sequence). V was trimmed by 9 bases and J by 0 bases, leaving 6 bases between them. In DNA, the CDR3 is TGTGCCAGTAAGGGCTCTGGAAACACCATATATTTT. It translates to CASKGSGNTIYF.

This clonotype appeared a few times. V and J are TRBV6-1 and TRBJ2-7; D gene uncertain. This CDR3 spans 12 amino acids. Looked up from germline, CDR1 is MNHNS and CDR2 is SASEGT. V lost 5 bases and J 2 bases, leaving 7 bases between the germline ends. CDR3 residues: CASSPHAYEQYV. In nucleotides, the CDR3 is TGTGCCAGCAGTCCTCACGCCTACGAGCAGTACGTC.

A few counts support this clonotype. The gene calls are TRBV9 and TRBJ1-2; D remains unclear. This CDR3 has 12 amino acids. V lost 4 bases to trimming and J lost 2 bases, with 6 bases between them. The germline gives CDR1 SGDLS, CDR2 YYNGEE. CDR3 in DNA: TGTGCCAGCAGCACGGACAACTATGGCTACACCTTC. It is translated as CASSTDNYGYTF.

Worth noting for this clonotype: With a much larger clone just one base away, this may be a read error. The J gene is TRBJ2-7, the V gene TRBV6-5, with 7 bases lining up with TRBD2. CDR3 length: 17 residues. In germline, CDR1 is MNHEY, CDR2 SVGAGI. Germline trimming cut 0 bases from V and 0 bases from J; bases unmatched to any gene: 8. CDR3 protein: CASSYSRVGGSSYEQYV. The CDR3 DNA is TGTGCCAGCAGTTACTCTAGGGTGGGAGGGAGCTCCTACGAGCAGTACGTC.

The CDR3 region is CASSLAPQWLEKLFF. The CDR3 coding sequence is TGTGCCAGCAGCTTAGCCCCCCAGTGGCTTGAAAAACTGTTTTTT. The rearrangement links TRBV7-9 to TRBJ1-4; the D is unclear. Trimming shortened V by 0 bases and J by 7 bases, and 12 bases separated the two germline ends. Germline values: CDR1 SEHNR, CDR2 FQNEAQ (reference sequence). The CDR3 totals 15 residues.

This clonotype came up a few times. V is TRBV30 and J is TRBJ2-7, with D possibly TRBD2 on 5 matching bases. The germline CDR1 and CDR2 sequences are GTSNPN and SVGIG (reference sequence). CDR3 length: 13 amino acids. Trimming took off 8 bases at V and 1 base at J, with 15 bases between the two ends. CDR3 sequence reads: CALSGDGSYEQYV. The CDR3 DNA is TGTGCCCTGAGCGGAGATGGGTCCTACGAGCAGTACGTC.

This clonotype was seen ten or more times. J is TRBJ2-1 and V is TRBV18; tentative D call: TRBD2 (5 bases). CDR1 is KGHSH, CDR2 LQKENI, per germline. V was cut by 4 bases and J by 0 bases, with 16 bases left in between. The CDR3 consists of 17 residues. The CDR3 protein is CASSLRDQRSSYNEQFF. CDR3 nucleotides: TGTGCCAGCTCACTACGTGATCAGCGGAGCTCCTACAATGAGCAGTTCTTC.

This chain connects TRBV6-5 to TRBJ2-3, with a tentative D call TRBD2 (6 bases). This CDR3 comprises 16 residues. V lost 0 bases, J lost 10 bases, and 20 bases lay in between. Germline-derived CDR1 and CDR2 are MNHEY and SVGAGI. The CDR3 here is CASSYSSRLAVEAQYF. The DNA of the CDR3 is TGTGCCAGCAGTTACTCATCCCGGTTAGCGGTCGAAGCGCAGTATTTT.

The J gene is TRBJ1-4, the V gene TRBV29-1, with a weak D call TRBD1 (5 bases). The CDR3 has 14 amino acids. CDR1 is SQVTM, CDR2 ANQGSEA, per germline. Trimming took 5 bases from V and 5 from J, leaving 15 bases between them. The CDR3 is CSVFIGRENEKLFF. DNA of the CDR3: TGCAGCGTTTTTATAGGCAGGGAGAATGAAAAACTGTTTTTT.

The sample holds many counts of this clonotype. The chain is built from TRBV10-3 and TRBJ2-2; 10 nucleotides match TRBD1. The CDR3 contains 17 residues. Looked up from germline, CDR1 is ENHRY and CDR2 is SYGVKD. With 6 bases clipped from V and 6 bases from J, the junction kept 13 bases outside the gene matches. As DNA, the CDR3 is TGTGCCATCAGGGGCTACCGGGGACAGGGGAGTTCCGGGGAGCTGTTTTTT. It yields the protein CAIRGYRGQGSSGELFF.

This clonotype has ten or more counts. The chain links TRBV20-1 to TRBJ1-5; D not certain. This CDR3 is 15 amino acids long. Looked up from germline, CDR1 is DFQATT and CDR2 is SNEGSKA (reference sequence). V lost 3 bases and J 0 bases, leaving 12 bases between the germline ends. In nucleotides, the CDR3 is TGCAGTGCTAGCCAGTCTGGGGATAGCAATCAGCCCCAGCATTTT. It encodes CSASQSGDSNQPQHF.

This clonotype was recorded at least ten times. This sequence joins TRBV29-1 and TRBJ1-2; 9 nucleotides match TRBD1. The V gene end was trimmed by 5 bases and the J gene end by 4 bases; junction bases not matched to a gene: 2. The V gene's germline CDR1 is SQVTM and CDR2 ANQGSEA. CDR3 length: 12 residues. The CDR3 reads CSVMTGGYGYTF. CDR3 sequence (DNA): TGCAGCGTTATGACAGGGGGCTATGGCTACACCTTC. The entire variable domain, with the rest obtained from reference TRBV29-1 and TRBJ1-2, is as follows: SAVISQKPSRDICQRGTSLTIQCQVDSQVTMMFWYRQQPGQSLTLIATANQGSEATYESGFVIDKFPISRPNLTFSTLTVSNMSPEDSSIYLCSVMTGGYGYTFGSGTRLTVV.

In its sample, this clonotype was seen many times. The chain carries TRBV6-1 and TRBJ1-1; D uncertain. V was shortened by 2 bases and J by 1 base, with 5 bases between the two germline ends. Germline CDR1 and CDR2: MNHNS and SASEGT. This CDR3 contains 13 residues. This chain's CDR3 is CASSEQPNTEAFF. As DNA, the CDR3 is TGTGCCAGCAGTGAACAGCCGAACACTGAAGCTTTCTTT.

This clonotype was observed many times. V usage is TRBV5-1 and J usage is TRBJ2-1; 8 positions match TRBD2. With 1 base clipped from V and 8 bases from J, the junction kept 8 bases outside the gene matches. CDR1 is SGHRS and CDR2 is YFSETQ in the germline V gene. There are 15 residues in the CDR3. The CDR3 loop is CASSLSRPGGDEQFF. CDR3 in DNA: TGCGCCAGCAGCTTGTCTAGGCCGGGAGGGGATGAGCAGTTCTTC.

The gene calls are TRBV4-2 and TRBJ2-4; D is uncertain. This CDR3 comprises 14 residues. Deletions cut 1 base from V and 9 bases from J, with 13 bases between. Germline CDR1 reads LGHNA; CDR2 reads YNFKEQ. The CDR3 protein is CASSQAPSGIIQYF. DNA of the CDR3: TGTGCCAGCAGCCAAGCACCGAGTGGGATCATTCAGTACTTC.

At least ten counts were recorded for this clonotype. The chain employs TRBV15 and TRBJ2-5, with 9 nucleotides matching TRBD2. This CDR3 region has 15 residues. J was trimmed by 4 bases and V by 1 base; bases with no gene match: 4. Germline CDR1 reads LNHNV; CDR2 reads YYDKDF (reference sequence). Written as DNA, the CDR3 is TGTGCCACCAGCAGAGTAGGCGGGAGGGGAGAGACCCAGTACTTC. Translation: CATSRVGGRGETQYF.

The chain links TRBV20-1 to TRBJ1-2; D remains ambiguous. Germline values: CDR1 DFQATT, CDR2 SNEGSKA (reference sequence). V was pared by 6 bases and J by 5 bases, with 16 bases between. This CDR3 has 13 amino acids. The CDR3 DNA sequence: TGCAGTGCCCGAGGCGGGCCAAGATATGGCTACACCTTC. Translated, it gives CSARGGPRYGYTF.

This clonotype was seen many times. The chain is built from TRBV11-3 and TRBJ1-6, with TRBD1 as a possible D gene (6 bases). Germline V gene sequence: CDR1 SGHNT, CDR2 YENEEA. The CDR3 runs to 15 residues. The V end was cut by 5 bases, the J end by 7 bases, with 15 bases between. The CDR3 sequence: CASSQGGSRNSPLHF. The CDR3 DNA sequence: TGTGCCAGCAGCCAAGGGGGGTCAAGAAATTCACCCCTCCACTTT.

This rearrangement joins TRBV6-1 to TRBJ2-3, with a possible D match to TRBD1 (5 bases). Germline V gene sequence: CDR1 MNHNS, CDR2 SASEGT. The CDR3 is made up of 14 amino acids. The germline V and J ends were trimmed by 7 bases and 1 base, with 12 bases remaining between them. CDR3 sequence: CASTDSVGTDTQYF. The CDR3 DNA sequence: TGTGCCAGCACCGACAGCGTTGGCACAGATACGCAGTATTTT.

This clonotype has a count of ten or more. This chain connects TRBV7-9 to TRBJ1-1; 7 bases fit TRBD1. Germline CDR1 SEHNR, CDR2 FQNEAQ (reference sequence). V shed 8 bases, J shed 1 base, and the junction held 4 bases outside the gene matches. The CDR3 runs to 13 residues. CDR3 bases: TGTGCCAGCGGCGGGACAGCGAACACTGAAGCTTTCTTT. The encoded protein is CASGGTANTEAFF.

This clonotype was seen repeatedly, ten times or more. The J gene is TRBJ2-1, the V gene TRBV12-3 or TRBV12-4; no definite D call. Trimming left V 1 base short and J 12 bases short, with 10 bases between. This CDR3 has 12 amino acids. The CDR3 DNA reads TGTGCCAGCAGTTTAGGGTCGGTCGGGCAGTTCTTC. Translated: CASSLGSVGQFF.